These 13 T cell receptor beta chains were sequenced from one sample in a study of blood T cell repertoires in COVID-19. Sequencing used immunoSEQ multiplex PCR; TCRdb keeps in-frame clones, though not all of them. Here the sample spans around 270,000 clones, 84% being singletons. Sequenced input: peripheral blood. All receptors derive from a woman aged 35 to 49 who had recovered from COVID-19.

The chain links TRBV28 to TRBJ1-5; 12 nucleotides align to TRBD1. The CDR3 has 16 residues. Trimming removed 6 bases from V and 6 bases from J; junction bases left unmatched: 9. Germline V CDR1 and CDR2: MDHEN, SYDVKM. CDR3 nucleotide sequence: TGTGCCAGCAGCGCCCTGGGACAGGGGGCAGGTCAGCCCCAGCATTTT. This translates into CASSALGQGAGQPQHF.

This chain uses TRBV14 with TRBJ2-5, with a weak D call TRBD2 (5 bases). Trimming removed 6 bases at V and 4 bases at J, with 15 bases between. The length of the CDR3 is 14 residues. Germline CDR1 is SGHDN and CDR2 is FVKESK. CDR3 in DNA: TGTGCCAGCAGTTACCGGGCCGCGGGAGAGACCCAGTACTTC. This gives the protein CASSYRAAGETQYF.

The chain uses TRBV6-1 and TRBJ2-5; possibly TRBD1 for D (6 bases). The CDR3 spans 15 residues. V was shortened by 1 base and J by 5 bases, with 14 bases between the two germline ends. CDR1 and CDR2 (germline): MNHNS, SASEGT. CDR3: CASSEGQGWVETQYF. CDR3 bases: TGTGCCAGCAGTGAAGGTCAGGGGTGGGTGGAGACCCAGTACTTC.

This clone was detected only a few times. The chain employs TRBV18 and TRBJ1-2, with 10 bases matching TRBD1. V lost 3 bases and J lost 2; bases outside the gene matches: 9. This CDR3 is built from 17 residues. Germline CDR1 reads KGHSH; CDR2 reads LQKENI. The CDR3 region is CASSPRQGASGNYGYTF. In DNA, the CDR3 is TGTGCCAGCTCACCCAGACAGGGGGCCTCTGGGAACTATGGCTACACCTTC.

This clone was recorded only once. The chain recombines TRBV5-6 with TRBJ1-5, with a possible D match to TRBD1 (6 bases). The germline V gene has CDR1 SGHDT and CDR2 YYEEEE. Deletions cut 0 bases from V and 3 bases from J, with 13 bases between. CDR3 size: 16 residues. Written as DNA, the CDR3 is TGTGCCAGCAGCTTGGCGGGGGGGGCAAACAATCAGCCCCAGCATTTT. Translation gives CASSLAGGANNQPQHF.

This clone was observed a single time. The V call is TRBV24-1, the J call TRBJ2-2, with 9 positions matching TRBD1. V dropped 4 bases and J dropped 4; count of bases not matched to a gene: 9. This CDR3 is 17 amino acids long. The germline gives CDR1 KGHDR, CDR2 SFDVKD. CDR3 coding DNA: TGTGCCACCAGTGACTCGCCGGGACAGGGACCCACCGGGGAGCTGTTTTTT. Amino acid sequence: CATSDSPGQGPTGELFF.

As to this clone: Other DNA sequences from this sample encode an identical CDR3 as well. The chain recombines TRBV10-3 with TRBJ2-5; unclear D gene. The CDR3 extends over 14 amino acids. CDR1 is ENHRY, CDR2 SYGVKD, per germline. The germline V and J ends were trimmed by 0 bases and 4 bases, with 9 bases remaining between them. Written as DNA, the CDR3 is TGTGCCATCAGTGAGTCGCGCACTGGAGAGACCCAGTACTTC. Its protein product is CAISESRTGETQYF.

The V gene is TRBV9, the J gene TRBJ2-1, with 11 nucleotides matching TRBD1. This CDR3 region has 15 residues. Germline loops: CDR1 SGDLS, CDR2 YYNGEE. V lost 1 base, J lost 8 bases, and 5 bases stayed unmatched. CDR3 in amino acids: CASSVRTGGMDEQFF. CDR3 DNA: TGTGCCAGCAGCGTAAGGACAGGGGGCATGGATGAGCAGTTCTTC.

This clone rates as medium-sized. CDR3 nucleotide sequence: TGTGCCTGGAGTGTTGCGCTAGCACTCCGTCTGCACTACAATGAGCAGTTCTTC. Amino acids: CAWSVALALRLHYNEQFF. This sequence joins TRBV30 and TRBJ2-1; perhaps TRBD2 as D (5 bases). The CDR3 extends over 18 amino acids. The germline CDR1 and CDR2 sequences are GTSNPN and SVGIG (reference sequence). V was clipped by 0 bases and J by 3 bases, with 21 bases between them.

The chain has TRBV15 and TRBJ1-4; D is unclear. V lost 0 bases to trimming and J lost 5 bases, with 10 bases between them. The CDR3 loop spans 15 amino acids. CDR1 is LNHNV and CDR2 is YYDKDF in the germline V gene (reference sequence). The CDR3 loop is CATSRDEGGNEKLFF. The CDR3 nucleotides read TGTGCCACCAGCAGAGATGAGGGAGGGAATGAAAAACTGTTTTTT.

V usage is TRBV6-5 and J usage is TRBJ2-7; 9 bases match TRBD1. Unmatched junction bases numbered 9, after V lost 8 bases and J lost 7 bases. The CDR3 is 13 amino acids. CDR1 is MNHEY and CDR2 is SVGAGI in the germline V gene. CDR3 nucleotide sequence: TGTGCCAGCGTAAAGGACAGGGGCCGGGAGCAGTACTTC. Its translation: CASVKDRGREQYF.

CDR3 in amino acids: CASSPRQGASEQYF. The CDR3 nucleotides read TGTGCCAGCAGCCCTCGACAGGGGGCGTCGGAGCAGTACTTC. This rearrangement joins TRBV7-3 to TRBJ2-7, with 10 bases aligning to TRBD1. Germline-derived CDR1 and CDR2 are SGHTA and FQGTGA. After removal of 5 bases from V and 7 bases from J, the junction contained 8 bases not matched to a gene. This CDR3 is 14 amino acids long.

The chain couples TRBV13 to TRBJ2-1; 10 nucleotides line up with TRBD2. V lost 3 bases and J lost 3; bases outside the gene matches: 11. Looked up from germline, CDR1 is PRHDT and CDR2 is FYEKMQ (reference sequence). The CDR3 totals 18 residues. CDR3 sequence reads: CASSFSPLAGVYYNEQFF. The CDR3, as DNA: TGTGCCAGCAGCTTCTCTCCCCTAGCGGGGGTGTACTACAATGAGCAGTTCTTC.